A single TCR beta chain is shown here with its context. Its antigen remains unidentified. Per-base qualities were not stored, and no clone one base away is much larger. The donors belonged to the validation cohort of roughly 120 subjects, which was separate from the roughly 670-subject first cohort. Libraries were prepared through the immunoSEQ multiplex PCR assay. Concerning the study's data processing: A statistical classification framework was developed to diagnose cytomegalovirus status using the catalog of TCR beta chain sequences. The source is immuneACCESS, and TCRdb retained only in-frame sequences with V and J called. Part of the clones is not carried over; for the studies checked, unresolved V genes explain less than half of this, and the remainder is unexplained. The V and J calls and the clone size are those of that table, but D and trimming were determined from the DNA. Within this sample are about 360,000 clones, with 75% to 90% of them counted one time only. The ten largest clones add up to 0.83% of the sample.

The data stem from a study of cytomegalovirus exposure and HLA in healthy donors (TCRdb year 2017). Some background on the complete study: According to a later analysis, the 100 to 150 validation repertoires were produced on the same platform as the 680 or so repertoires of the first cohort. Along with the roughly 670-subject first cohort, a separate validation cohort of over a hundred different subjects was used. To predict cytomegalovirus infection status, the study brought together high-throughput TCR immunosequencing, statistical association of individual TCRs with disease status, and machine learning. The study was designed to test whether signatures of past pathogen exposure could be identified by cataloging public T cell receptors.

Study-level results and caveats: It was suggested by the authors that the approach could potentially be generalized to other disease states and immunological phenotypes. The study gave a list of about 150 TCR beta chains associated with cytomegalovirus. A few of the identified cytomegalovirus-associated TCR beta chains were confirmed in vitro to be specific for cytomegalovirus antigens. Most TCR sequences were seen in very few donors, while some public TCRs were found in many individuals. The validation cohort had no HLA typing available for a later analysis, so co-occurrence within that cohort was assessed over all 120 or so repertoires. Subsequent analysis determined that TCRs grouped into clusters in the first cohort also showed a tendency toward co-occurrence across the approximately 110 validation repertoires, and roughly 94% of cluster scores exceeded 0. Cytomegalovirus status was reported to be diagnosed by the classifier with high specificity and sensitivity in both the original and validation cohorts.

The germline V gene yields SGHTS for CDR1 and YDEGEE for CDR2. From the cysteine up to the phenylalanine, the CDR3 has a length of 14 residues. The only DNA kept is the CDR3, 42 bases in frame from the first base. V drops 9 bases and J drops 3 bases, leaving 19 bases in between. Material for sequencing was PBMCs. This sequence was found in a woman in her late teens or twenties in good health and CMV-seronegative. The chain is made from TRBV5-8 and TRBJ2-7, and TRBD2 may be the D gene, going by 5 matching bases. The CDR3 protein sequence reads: CATYHSSRGYEQYF. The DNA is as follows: TGTGCCACCTATCATTCCAGTCGGGGCTACGAGCAGTACTTC. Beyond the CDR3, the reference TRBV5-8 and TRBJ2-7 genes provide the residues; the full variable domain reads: EAGVTQSPTHLIKTRGQQATLRCSPISGHTSVYWYQQALGLGLQFLLWYDEGEERNRGNFPPRFSGRQFPNYSSELNVNALELEDSALYLCATYHSSRGYEQYFGPGTRLTVT.